This TCR beta chain emerged from a study of CD8 T cells in Susac syndrome. The RNA, about 0.45 to 1 ug, was put through reverse transcription using random hexamers. Amplification of TCR beta CDR3 was carried out by immunoSEQ multiplex PCR, which covered 54 Vbeta and 13 Jbeta segments. TCRdb analysed the immunoSEQ multiplex PCR reads with MiXCR anew, one entry per CDR3 protein. The data contain approximately 100,000 distinct CDR3 sequences, roughly 91% of them singletons. CDR1 and CDR2 from the germline V gene are MNHEY and SVGEGT. The V and J ends lost 2 bases and 4 bases respectively, with 15 bases between them. There are 15 residues in the CDR3.

The chain employs TRBV6-2 or TRBV6-3 and TRBJ2-7; D might be TRBD1 or TRBD2, each matching 5 bases. This sequence was found in a human donor in good health. Sequenced sample: CD4+ T cells from PBMCs. DNA for the CDR3: TGTGCCAGCAGTTACGTCGGGACGGCTGATTACGAGCAGTACTTC. Translation gives CASSYVGTADYEQYF.